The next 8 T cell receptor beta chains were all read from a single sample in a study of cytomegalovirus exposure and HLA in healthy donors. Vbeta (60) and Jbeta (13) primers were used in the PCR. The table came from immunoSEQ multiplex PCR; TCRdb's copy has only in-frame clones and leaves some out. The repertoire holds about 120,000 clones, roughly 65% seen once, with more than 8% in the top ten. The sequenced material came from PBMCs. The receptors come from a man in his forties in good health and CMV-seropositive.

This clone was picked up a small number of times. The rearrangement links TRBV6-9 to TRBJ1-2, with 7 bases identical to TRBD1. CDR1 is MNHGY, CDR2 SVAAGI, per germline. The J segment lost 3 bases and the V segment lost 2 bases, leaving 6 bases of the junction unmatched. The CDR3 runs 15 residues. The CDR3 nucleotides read TGTGCCAGCAGTTATGACCACACAGGGGACTATGGCTACACCTTC. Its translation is CASSYDHTGDYGYTF.

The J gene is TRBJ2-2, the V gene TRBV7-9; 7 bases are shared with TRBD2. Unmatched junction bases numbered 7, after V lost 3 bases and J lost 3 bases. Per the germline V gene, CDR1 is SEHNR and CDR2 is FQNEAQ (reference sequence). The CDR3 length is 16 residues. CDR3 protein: CASSLIGLADTGELFF. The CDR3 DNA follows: TGTGCCAGCAGCTTGATTGGGCTAGCGGACACCGGGGAGCTGTTTTTT.

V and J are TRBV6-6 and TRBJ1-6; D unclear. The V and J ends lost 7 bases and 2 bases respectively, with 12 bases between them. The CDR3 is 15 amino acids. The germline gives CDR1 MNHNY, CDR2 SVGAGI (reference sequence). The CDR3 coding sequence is TGTGCCAGCATCCCGGGAAGCCCCTATAATTCACCCCTCCACTTT. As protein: CASIPGSPYNSPLHF.

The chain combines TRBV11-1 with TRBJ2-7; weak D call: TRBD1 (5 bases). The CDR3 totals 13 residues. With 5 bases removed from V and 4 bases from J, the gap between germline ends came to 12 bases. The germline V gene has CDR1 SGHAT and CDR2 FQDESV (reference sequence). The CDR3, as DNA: TGTGCCAGCAGCCCCAGGGCAGGGTACGAGCAGTACTTC. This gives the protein CASSPRAGYEQYF.

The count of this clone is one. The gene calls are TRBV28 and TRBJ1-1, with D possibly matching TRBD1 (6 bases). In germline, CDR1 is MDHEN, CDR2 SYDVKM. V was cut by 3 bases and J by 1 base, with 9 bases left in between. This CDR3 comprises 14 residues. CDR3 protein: CASSFQGSNTEAFF. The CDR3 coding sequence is TGTGCCAGCAGTTTCCAGGGGTCGAACACTGAAGCTTTCTTT.

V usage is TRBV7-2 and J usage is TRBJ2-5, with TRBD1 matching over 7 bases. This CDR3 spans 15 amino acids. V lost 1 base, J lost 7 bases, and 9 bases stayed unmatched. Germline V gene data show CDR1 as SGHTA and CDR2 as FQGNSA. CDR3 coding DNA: TGTGCCAGCAGCTTAGAACGACAGGGAAAGGGGACCCAGTACTTC. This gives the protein CASSLERQGKGTQYF.

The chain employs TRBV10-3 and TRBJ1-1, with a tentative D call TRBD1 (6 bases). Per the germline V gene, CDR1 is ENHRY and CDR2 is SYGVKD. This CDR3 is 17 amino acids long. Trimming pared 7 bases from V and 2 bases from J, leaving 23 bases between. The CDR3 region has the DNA TGTGCCATCAAGGCGAGAGTTGGGGCGGGGGCAAACACTGAAGCTTTCTTT. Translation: CAIKARVGAGANTEAFF.

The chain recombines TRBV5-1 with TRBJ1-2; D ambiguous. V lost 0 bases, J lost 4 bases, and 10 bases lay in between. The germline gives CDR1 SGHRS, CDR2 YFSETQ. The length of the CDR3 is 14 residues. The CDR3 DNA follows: TGCGCCAGCAGCTTGGCCGAAGGGAGCTATGGCTACACCTTC. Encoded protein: CASSLAEGSYGYTF.